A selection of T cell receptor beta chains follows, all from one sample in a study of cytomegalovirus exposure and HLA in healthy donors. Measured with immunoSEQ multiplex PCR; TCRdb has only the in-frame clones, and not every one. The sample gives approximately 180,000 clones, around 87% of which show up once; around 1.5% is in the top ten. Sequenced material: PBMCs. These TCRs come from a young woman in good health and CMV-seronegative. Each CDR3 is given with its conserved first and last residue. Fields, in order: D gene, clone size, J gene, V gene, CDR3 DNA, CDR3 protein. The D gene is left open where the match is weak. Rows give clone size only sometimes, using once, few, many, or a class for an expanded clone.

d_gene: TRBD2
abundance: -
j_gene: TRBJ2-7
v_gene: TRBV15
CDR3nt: TGTGCCACCAGAGGCGGGGGGGCGTACGAGCAGTACTTC
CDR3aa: CATRGGGAYEQYF

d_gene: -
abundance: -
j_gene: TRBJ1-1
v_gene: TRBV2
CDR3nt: TGTGCCAGCAGTGAAGCGCTGGGAGGGGGCACTGAAGCTTTCTTT
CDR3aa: CASSEALGGGTEAFF

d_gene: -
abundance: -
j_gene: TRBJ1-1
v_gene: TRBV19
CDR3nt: TGTGCCAGTAGTACCCGCCAGGCCCTAAACACTGAAGCTTTCTTT
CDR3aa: CASSTRQALNTEAFF

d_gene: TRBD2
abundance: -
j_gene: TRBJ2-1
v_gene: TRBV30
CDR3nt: TGTGCCTGGAGTGCCCTATGGGGGGCGCGGGATAGCGGGGTAACCTACAATGAGCAGTTCTTC
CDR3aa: CAWSALWGARDSGVTYNEQFF

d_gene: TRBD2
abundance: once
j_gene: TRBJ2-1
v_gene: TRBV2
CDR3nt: TGTGCCAGCAGTTCTAGCGGGAGGGTAAATGAGCAGTTCTTC
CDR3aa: CASSSSGRVNEQFF

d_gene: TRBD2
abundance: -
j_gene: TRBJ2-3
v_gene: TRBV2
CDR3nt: TGTGCCAGCAGTGAACGCGGGAGGACATACATCACAGATACGCAGTATTTT
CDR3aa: CASSERGRTYITDTQYF

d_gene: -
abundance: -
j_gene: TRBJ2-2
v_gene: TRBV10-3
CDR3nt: TGTGCCATCAGCAGTCGCGGCGCGAACACCGGGGAGCTGTTTTTT
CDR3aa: CAISSRGANTGELFF

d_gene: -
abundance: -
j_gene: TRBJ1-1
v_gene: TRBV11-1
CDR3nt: TGTGCCAGCAGCTTAGAGATGCAGGGAAGGAACACTGAAGCTTTCTTT
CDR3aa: CASSLEMQGRNTEAFF

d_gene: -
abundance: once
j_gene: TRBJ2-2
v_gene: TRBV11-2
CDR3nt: TGTGCCAGCAGCTTACGGGCGGGGAGTAACGGGGAGCTGTTTTTT
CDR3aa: CASSLRAGSNGELFF

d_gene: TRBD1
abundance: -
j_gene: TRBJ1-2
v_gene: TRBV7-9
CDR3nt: TGTGCCAGCAGCCTGGGGACAGGGGGCGGATATGGCTACACCTTC
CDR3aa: CASSLGTGGGYGYTF

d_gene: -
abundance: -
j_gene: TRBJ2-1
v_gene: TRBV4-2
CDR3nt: TGTGCCAGCAGCCAAGAGAAGCGAACCTACAATGAGCAGTTCTTC
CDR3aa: CASSQEKRTYNEQFF

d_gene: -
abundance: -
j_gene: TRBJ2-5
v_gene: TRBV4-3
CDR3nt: TGCGCCAGCAGCCAATCCTATCGCCAGCGGCAAGAGACCCAGTACTTC
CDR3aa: CASSQSYRQRQETQYF

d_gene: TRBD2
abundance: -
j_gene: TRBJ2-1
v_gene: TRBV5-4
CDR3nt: TGTGCCAGCGGTATGGCGGGAGGCGCCTACAATGAGCAGTTCTTC
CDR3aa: CASGMAGGAYNEQFF

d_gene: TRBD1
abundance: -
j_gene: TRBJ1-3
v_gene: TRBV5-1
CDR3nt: TGCGCCAGCAGCACAGGGACAGGGAACTTTGGAAACACCATATATTTT
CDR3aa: CASSTGTGNFGNTIYF

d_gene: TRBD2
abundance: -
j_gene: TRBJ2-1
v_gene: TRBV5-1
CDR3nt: TGCGCCAGCAGCTCCCCCGTTAGCGGGGGGCCAAGCTCCTACAATGAGCAGTTCTTC
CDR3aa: CASSSPVSGGPSSYNEQFF

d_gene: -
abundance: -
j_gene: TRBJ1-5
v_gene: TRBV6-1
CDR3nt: TGTGCCAGCTGGGCCAGGGCGGGCAATCAGCCCCAGCATTTT
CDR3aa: CASWARAGNQPQHF

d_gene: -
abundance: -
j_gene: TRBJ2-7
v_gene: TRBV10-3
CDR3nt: TGTGCCATCAGAACAGAAAGCTCCTACGAGCAGTACTTC
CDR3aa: CAIRTESSYEQYF

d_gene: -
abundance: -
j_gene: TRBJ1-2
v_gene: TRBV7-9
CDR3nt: TGTGCCAGCAGGGGCGGGGAGAACTATGGCTACACCTTC
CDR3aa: CASRGGENYGYTF

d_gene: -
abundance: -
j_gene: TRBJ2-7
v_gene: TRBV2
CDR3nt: TGTGCCAGCAACGGGGACAAGGCCCTCTACGAGCAGTACTTC
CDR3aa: CASNGDKALYEQYF

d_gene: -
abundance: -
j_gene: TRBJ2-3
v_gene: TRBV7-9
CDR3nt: TGTGCCAGCAGCGCTCTAGGGGGTAGGCAGGGCTACGATACGCAGTATTTT
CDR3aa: CASSALGGRQGYDTQYF

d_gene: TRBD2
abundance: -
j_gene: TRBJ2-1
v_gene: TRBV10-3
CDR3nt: TGTGCCATCAGTGTGGGGACTAGCGGGGGCGAGCTGCAGTTCTTC
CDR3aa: CAISVGTSGGELQFF

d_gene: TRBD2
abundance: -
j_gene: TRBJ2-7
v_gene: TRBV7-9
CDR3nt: TGTGCCACCGACGTGAGCGGGGGGGCAGGGGCCCTCTACGAGCAGTACTTC
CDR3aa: CATDVSGGAGALYEQYF

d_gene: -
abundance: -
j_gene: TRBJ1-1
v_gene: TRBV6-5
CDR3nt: TGTGCCAGCAGTTCCTATCTTATGAACACTGAAGCTTTCTTT
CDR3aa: CASSSYLMNTEAFF

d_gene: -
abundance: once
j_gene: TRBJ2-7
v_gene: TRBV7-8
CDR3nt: TGTGCCAGCAGCCGGACTGGAAGGGGACTCTACGAGCAGTACTTC
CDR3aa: CASSRTGRGLYEQYF